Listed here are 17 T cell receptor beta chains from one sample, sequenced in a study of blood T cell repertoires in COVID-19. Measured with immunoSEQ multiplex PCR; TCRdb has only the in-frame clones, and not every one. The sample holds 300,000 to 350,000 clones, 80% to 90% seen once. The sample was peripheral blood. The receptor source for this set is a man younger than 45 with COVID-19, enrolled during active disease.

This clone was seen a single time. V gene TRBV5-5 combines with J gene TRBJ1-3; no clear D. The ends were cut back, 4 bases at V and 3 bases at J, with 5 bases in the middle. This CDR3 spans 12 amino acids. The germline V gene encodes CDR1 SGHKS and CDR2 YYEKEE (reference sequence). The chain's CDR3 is CASSGGGNTIYF. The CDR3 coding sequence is TGTGCCAGCAGCGGAGGTGGAAACACCATATATTTT.

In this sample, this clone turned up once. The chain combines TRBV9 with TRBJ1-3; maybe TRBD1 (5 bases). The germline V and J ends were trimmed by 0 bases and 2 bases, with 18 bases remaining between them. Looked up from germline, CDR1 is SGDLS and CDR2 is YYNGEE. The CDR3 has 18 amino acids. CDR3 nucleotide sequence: TGTGCCAGCAGCGTAGGTCAGGGCACAGGATCAACTGGAAACACCATATATTTT. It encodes CASSVGQGTGSTGNTIYF.

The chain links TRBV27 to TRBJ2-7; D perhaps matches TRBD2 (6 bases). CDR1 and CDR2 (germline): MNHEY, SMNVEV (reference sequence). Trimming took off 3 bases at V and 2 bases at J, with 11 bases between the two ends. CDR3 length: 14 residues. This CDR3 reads CASSFGGSAYEQYF. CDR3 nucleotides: TGTGCCAGCAGTTTTGGGGGGTCGGCCTACGAGCAGTACTTC.

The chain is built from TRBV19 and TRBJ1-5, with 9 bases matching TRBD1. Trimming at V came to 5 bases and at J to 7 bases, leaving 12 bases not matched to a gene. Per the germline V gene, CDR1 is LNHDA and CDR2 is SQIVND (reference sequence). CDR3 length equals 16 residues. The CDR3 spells CASSLRRDRVTQPQHF. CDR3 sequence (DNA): TGTGCCAGTAGTCTACGCCGGGACAGGGTAACACAGCCCCAGCATTTT.

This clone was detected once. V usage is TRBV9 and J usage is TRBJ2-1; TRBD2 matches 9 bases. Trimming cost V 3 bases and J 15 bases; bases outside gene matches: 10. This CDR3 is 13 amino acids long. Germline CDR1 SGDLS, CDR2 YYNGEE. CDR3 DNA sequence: TGTGCCAGCAGCGGCGGGGGGGCCCATCCTCGGTTCTTC. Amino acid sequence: CASSGGGAHPRFF.

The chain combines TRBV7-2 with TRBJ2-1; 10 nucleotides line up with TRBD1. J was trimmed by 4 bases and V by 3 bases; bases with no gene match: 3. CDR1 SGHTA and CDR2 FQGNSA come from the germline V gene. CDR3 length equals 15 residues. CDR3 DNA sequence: TGTGCCAGCAGCTTCTCGGGACAGGGGTACAATGAGCAGTTCTTC. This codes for CASSFSGQGYNEQFF.

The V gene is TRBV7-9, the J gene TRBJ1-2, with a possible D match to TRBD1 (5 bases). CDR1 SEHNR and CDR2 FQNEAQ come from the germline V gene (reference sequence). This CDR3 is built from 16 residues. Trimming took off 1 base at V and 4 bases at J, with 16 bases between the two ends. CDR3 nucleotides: TGTGCCAGCAGCTTAGGGCGGGGGAGAGTCCCCTATGGCTACACCTTC. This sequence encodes CASSLGRGRVPYGYTF.

The CDR3 DNA sequence: TGTGCCAGCAGTTACCGTTGGGGGGACCTGAACACTGAAGCTTTCTTT. It specifies CASSYRWGDLNTEAFF. The V and J genes are TRBV6-5 and TRBJ1-1; D is possibly TRBD1 (5 bases). Germline loops: CDR1 MNHEY, CDR2 SVGAGI. The CDR3 sequence is 16 residues long. V lost 2 bases and J lost 0, with 13 bases in between.

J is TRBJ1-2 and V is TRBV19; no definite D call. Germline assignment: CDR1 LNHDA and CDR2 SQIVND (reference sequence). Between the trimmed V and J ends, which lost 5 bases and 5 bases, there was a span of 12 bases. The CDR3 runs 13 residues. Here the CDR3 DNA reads TGTGCCAGTAGTCCAGGTGTCTATTATGGCTACACCTTC. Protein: CASSPGVYYGYTF.

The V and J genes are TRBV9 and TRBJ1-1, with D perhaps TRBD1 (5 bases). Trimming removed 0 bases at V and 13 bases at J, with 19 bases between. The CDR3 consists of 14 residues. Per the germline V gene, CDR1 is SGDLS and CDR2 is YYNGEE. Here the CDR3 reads CASSVATAGTGVFF. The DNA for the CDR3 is TGTGCCAGCAGCGTAGCAACCGCCGGGACGGGAGTTTTCTTT.

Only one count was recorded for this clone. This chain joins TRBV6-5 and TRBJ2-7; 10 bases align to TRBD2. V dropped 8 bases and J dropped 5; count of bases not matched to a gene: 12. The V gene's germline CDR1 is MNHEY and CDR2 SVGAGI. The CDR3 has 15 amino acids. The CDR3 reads CASALGASGSHEQYF. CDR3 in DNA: TGTGCCAGCGCCCTTGGGGCTAGCGGGAGCCACGAGCAGTACTTC.

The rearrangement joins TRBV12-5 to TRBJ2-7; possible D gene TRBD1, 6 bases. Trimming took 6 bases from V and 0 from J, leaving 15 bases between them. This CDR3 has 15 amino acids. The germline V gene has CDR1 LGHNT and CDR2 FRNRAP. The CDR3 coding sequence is TGTGCTAGTGGGACGGGGACACCGAGCTCCTACGAGCAGTACTTC. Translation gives CASGTGTPSSYEQYF.

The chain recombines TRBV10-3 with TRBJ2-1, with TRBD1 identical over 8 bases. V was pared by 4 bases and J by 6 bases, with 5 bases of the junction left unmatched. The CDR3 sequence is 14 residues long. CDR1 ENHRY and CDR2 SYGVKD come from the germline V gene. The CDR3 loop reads CAISGQGRPNEQFF. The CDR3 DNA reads TGTGCCATCAGTGGACAGGGGAGACCCAATGAGCAGTTCTTC.

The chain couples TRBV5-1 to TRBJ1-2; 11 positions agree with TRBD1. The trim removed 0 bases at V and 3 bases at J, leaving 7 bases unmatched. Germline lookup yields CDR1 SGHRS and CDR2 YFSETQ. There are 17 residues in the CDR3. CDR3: CASSLDRTGGAYYGYTF. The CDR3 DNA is TGCGCCAGCAGCTTGGATAGGACAGGGGGCGCGTACTATGGCTACACCTTC. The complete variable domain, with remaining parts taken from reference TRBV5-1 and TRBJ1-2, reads KAGVTQTPRYLIKTRGQQVTLSCSPISGHRSVSWYQQTPGQGLQFLFEYFSETQRNKGNFPGRFSGRQFSNSRSEMNVSTLELGDSALYLCASSLDRTGGAYYGYTFGSGTRLTVV.

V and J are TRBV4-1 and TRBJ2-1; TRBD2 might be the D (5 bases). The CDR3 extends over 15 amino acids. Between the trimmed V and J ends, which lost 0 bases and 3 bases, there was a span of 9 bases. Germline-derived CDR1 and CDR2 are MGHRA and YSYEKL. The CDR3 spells CASSQDSSRYNEQFF. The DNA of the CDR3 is TGCGCCAGCAGCCAAGATTCTAGCCGCTACAATGAGCAGTTCTTC.

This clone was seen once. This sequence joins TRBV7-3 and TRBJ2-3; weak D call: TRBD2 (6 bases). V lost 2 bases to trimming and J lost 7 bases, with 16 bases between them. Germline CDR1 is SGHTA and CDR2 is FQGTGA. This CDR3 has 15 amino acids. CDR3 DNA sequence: TGTGCCAGCAGCTTACCCGGGAGTTCCTCCAATACGCAGTATTTT. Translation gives CASSLPGSSSNTQYF.

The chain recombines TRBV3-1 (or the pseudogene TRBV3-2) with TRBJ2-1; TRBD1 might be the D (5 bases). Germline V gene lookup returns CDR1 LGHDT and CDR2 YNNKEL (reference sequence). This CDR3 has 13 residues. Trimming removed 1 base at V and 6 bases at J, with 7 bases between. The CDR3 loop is CASSQGQGNEQFF. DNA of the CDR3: TGTGCCAGCAGCCAAGGGCAGGGCAATGAGCAGTTCTTC.